This TCR beta chain was sequenced during a study of beta chain features in type 1 diabetes. Findings of the study overall: Naive, central memory and regulatory TCRB repertoires appeared more similar among patients than healthy donors. Whether HLA type influences TCRB rearrangement remained unresolved here. Cells that show high TCR expression could be over-represented by cDNA sequencing.

The study reverse transcribed the entire isolated RNA, so it sequenced expressed TCRB transcripts. Repertoires were generated with immunoSEQ multiplex PCR, while TCRdb's copy carries only in-frame clones and drops some. The table records 250,000 or so clones, about 30% of them present only once. Purities over 98% were achieved in all sorted populations. As to this clone: Its antigen is currently unknown.

CDR3 length equals 15 residues. V lost 3 bases and J 8 bases, leaving 20 bases between the germline ends. The germline gives CDR1 GTSNPN, CDR2 SVGIG (reference sequence). This TCR was recovered from a man aged 30 to 45 in good health. The chain uses TRBV30 and TRBJ2-1; D possibly corresponds to TRBD1 (6 bases). The sample taken for sequencing was central memory CD4+ T cells from blood. The CDR3 nucleotides are TGTGCCTGGAGCCCCCGGGGCAGGGGATTTCATGAGCAGTTCTTC. Its protein product is CAWSPRGRGFHEQFF.